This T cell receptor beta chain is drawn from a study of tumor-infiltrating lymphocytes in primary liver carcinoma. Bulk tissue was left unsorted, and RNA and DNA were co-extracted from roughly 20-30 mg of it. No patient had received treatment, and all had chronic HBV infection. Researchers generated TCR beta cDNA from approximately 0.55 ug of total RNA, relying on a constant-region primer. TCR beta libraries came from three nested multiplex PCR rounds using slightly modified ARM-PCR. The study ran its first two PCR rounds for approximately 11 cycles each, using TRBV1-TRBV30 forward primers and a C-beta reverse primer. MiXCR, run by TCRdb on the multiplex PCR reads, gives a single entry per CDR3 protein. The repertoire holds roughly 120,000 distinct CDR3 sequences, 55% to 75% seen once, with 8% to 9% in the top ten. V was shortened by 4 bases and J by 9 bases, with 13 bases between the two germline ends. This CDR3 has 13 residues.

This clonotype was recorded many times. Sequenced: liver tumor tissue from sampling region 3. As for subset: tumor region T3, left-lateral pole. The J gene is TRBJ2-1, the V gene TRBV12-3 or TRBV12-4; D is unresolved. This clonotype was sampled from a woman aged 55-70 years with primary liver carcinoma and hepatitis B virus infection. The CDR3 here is CASSSPPGVEQFF. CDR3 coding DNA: TGTGCCAGCAGTTCCCCCCCGGGCGTTGAGCAGTTCTTC.